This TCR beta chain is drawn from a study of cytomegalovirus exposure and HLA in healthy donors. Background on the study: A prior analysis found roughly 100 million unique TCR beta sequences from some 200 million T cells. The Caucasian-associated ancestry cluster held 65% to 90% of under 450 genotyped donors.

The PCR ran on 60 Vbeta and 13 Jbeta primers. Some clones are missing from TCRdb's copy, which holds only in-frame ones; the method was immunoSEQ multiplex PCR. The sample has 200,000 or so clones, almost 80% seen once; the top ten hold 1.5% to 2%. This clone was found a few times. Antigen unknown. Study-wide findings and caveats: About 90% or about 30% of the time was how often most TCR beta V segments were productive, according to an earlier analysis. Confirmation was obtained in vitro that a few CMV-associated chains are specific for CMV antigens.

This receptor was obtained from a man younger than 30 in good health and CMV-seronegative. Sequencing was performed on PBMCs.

The CDR3 loop is CASSTRGSGANVLTF. CDR3 DNA sequence: TGTGCCAGCAGTACCAGGGGTTCTGGGGCCAACGTCCTGACTTTC. This chain joins TRBV25-1 and TRBJ2-6; possibly TRBD1 for D (6 bases). This CDR3 region has 15 residues. From germline, CDR1 is MGHDK and CDR2 SYGVNS. V lost 5 bases to trimming and J lost 1 base, with 9 bases between them.